This section outlines one T cell receptor beta chain sequence together with its context. This specimen belongs to a study of blood T cell repertoires in COVID-19. Authors' data handling: Estimation of nucleated cell counts relied on the amplification of reference gene primers. Here immunoSEQ multiplex PCR was the method, and the copy in TCRdb shows in-frame clones only, minus some. V, J and clone size are those of that table, while D and trimming were read from the DNA. The sample holds under 200,000 clones; around 79% are singletons and the top ten take 17%. The V gene lost 0 bases and the J gene lost 5 bases, with 8 bases spanning the gap. Germline CDR1 and CDR2: LNHNV and YYDKDF (reference sequence). This CDR3 has 13 residues.

Sequencing was done on a sample of peripheral blood. The receptor's source is a man aged 55-75 years with active or convalescent COVID-19. The V call is TRBV15, the J call TRBJ2-7; tentative D call: TRBD1 (5 bases). CDR3 nucleotides: TGTGCCACCAGCAGAGATCCCAGGGACGAGCAGTACTTC. It yields the protein CATSRDPRDEQYF.